Following are 26 T cell receptor beta chains from one sample sequenced in a study of T cell repertoires in cytomegalovirus infection (dated by TCRdb to about 2019). Sequencing instrument: Illumina HiSeq 1500. Starting from the raw public reads, TCRdb applied fastp trimming at Q25, assembled clones with MiXCR and retained in-frame beta chains. Every entry covers one CDR3 protein and lists the most common genes and DNA from its rows. Here the sample has 250,000 or so distinct CDR3 sequences; about 18% occur a single time. The leading ten clones occupy around 43% of the sample. The sample was CD8+ T cells from PBMCs. The receptors were sampled from a human donor in good health (CMV status not recorded). Some clones in this sample may be carry-over from other donors' samples.

V gene TRBV10-3 combines with J gene TRBJ1-2; D unresolved. Germline lookup yields CDR1 ENHRY and CDR2 SYGVKD. The CDR3 is 13 residues long. V was clipped by 1 base and J by 6 bases, with 9 bases between them. CDR3 loop: CAISEYVRDGYTF. The CDR3 DNA reads as TGTGCCATCAGTGAGTATGTGCGGGATGGCTACACCTTC.

This clonotype was seen at least ten times. The chain combines TRBV7-9 with TRBJ2-7; 10 nucleotides agree with TRBD1. Germline assignment: CDR1 SEHNR and CDR2 FQNEAQ (reference sequence). With 7 bases clipped from V and 8 bases from J, the junction kept 23 bases outside the gene matches. CDR3 length: 18 amino acids. As DNA, the CDR3 is TGTGCCAGCACCGGAAATACAAACGGGACAGGGGCAATTTACAAGCAGTACTTC. Residues: CASTGNTNGTGAIYKQYF.

This clonotype has a count of ten or more. CDR3 sequence (DNA): TGTGCCAGCAGTTCGGGACCTCAGAACACTGAAGCTTTCTTT. Protein sequence: CASSSGPQNTEAFF. The chain recombines TRBV6-5 with TRBJ1-1; possibly TRBD1 for D (5 bases). This CDR3 has 14 residues. The V end was cut by 4 bases, the J end by 1 base, with 10 bases between. Germline CDR1 is MNHEY and CDR2 is SVGAGI.

This clonotype was detected a few times. The chain links TRBV7-9 to TRBJ2-5; 7 positions agree with TRBD1. V dropped 5 bases and J dropped 3; count of bases not matched to a gene: 6. The germline V gene has CDR1 SEHNR and CDR2 FQNEAQ (reference sequence). CDR3 length: 14 residues. This CDR3 is CASSLRDREETQYF. In DNA form, the CDR3 reads TGTGCCAGCAGCCTCCGGGACAGAGAAGAGACCCAGTACTTC.

In its sample, this clonotype was seen a few times. This chain links TRBV20-1 with TRBJ1-1, with 9 bases lining up with TRBD1. Trimming cost V 3 bases and J 3 bases; bases outside gene matches: 11. The CDR3 length is 16 residues. Germline CDR1 is DFQATT and CDR2 is SNEGSKA (reference sequence). Here the CDR3 DNA reads TGCAGTGCTAGGGAGAACAGGGGGCGCGCCTACACTGAAGCTTTCTTT. The encoded protein is CSARENRGRAYTEAFF.

Many counts were recorded for this clonotype. The rearrangement links TRBV29-1 to TRBJ2-7; 10 positions match TRBD1. Trimming removed 3 bases from V and 3 bases from J; junction bases left unmatched: 8. The CDR3 is 15 residues long. Germline CDR1 SQVTM, CDR2 ANQGSEA. DNA for the CDR3: TGCAGCGTTGATCTCCAAGACAGGGGGCACTACGAGCAGTACTTC. Its translation is CSVDLQDRGHYEQYF.

The chain recombines TRBV20-1 with TRBJ1-2; 7 nucleotides align to TRBD1. With V trimmed by 0 bases and J by 4 bases, 8 bases remained unmatched. The CDR3 is 15 amino acids. The germline CDR1 and CDR2 sequences are DFQATT and SNEGSKA (reference sequence). CDR3 loop: CSARDRAGGIYGYTF. The CDR3 DNA reads TGCAGTGCTAGAGATCGGGCAGGGGGTATCTATGGCTACACCTTC.

This clonotype was seen a handful of times. The chain carries TRBV28 and TRBJ2-7; D might be TRBD1 or TRBD2, each matching 5 bases. Germline CDR1 reads MDHEN; CDR2 reads SYDVKM. The CDR3 is 15 amino acids. Between the trimmed V and J ends, which lost 5 bases and 2 bases, there was a span of 16 bases. CDR3 region: CASSLRGLTPYEQYF. CDR3 DNA: TGTGCCAGCAGTCTCCGGGGCCTAACTCCCTACGAGCAGTACTTC.

This chain connects TRBV20-1 to TRBJ2-7; 11 bases align to TRBD1. Unmatched junction bases numbered 11, after V lost 1 base and J lost 6 bases. This CDR3 contains 16 residues. Looked up from germline, CDR1 is DFQATT and CDR2 is SNEGSKA (reference sequence). CDR3 region: CSARVPTGTGGREQYF. The CDR3 region has the DNA TGCAGTGCTAGAGTCCCAACCGGGACAGGGGGACGCGAGCAGTACTTC.

In the case of this clonotype: Possible read error: a much larger clone is one base away. The genes are TRBV14 and TRBJ2-2; the D is unclear. Germline V CDR1 and CDR2: SGHDN, FVKESK. CDR3 length: 18 residues. The ends were cut back, 0 bases at V and 0 bases at J, with 14 bases in the middle. The CDR3 DNA sequence: TGTGCCAGCAGCCAAGAAGTGGTGCCAGAACCGAACACCGGGGAGCTGTTTTTT. Its translation: CASSQEVVPEPNTGELFF.

V gene TRBV28 combines with J gene TRBJ2-5; no definite D call. Trimming shortened V by 6 bases and J by 5 bases, and 16 bases separated the two germline ends. Per germline, CDR1 MDHEN and CDR2 SYDVKM. There are 14 residues in the CDR3. The CDR3 loop is CASSLTVGLETQYF. CDR3 nucleotides: TGTGCCAGCAGCCTAACAGTAGGGCTGGAGACCCAGTACTTC.

The chain employs TRBV4-3 and TRBJ1-2; D gene uncertain. The CDR3 sequence is 12 residues long. Trimming took off 5 bases at V and 4 bases at J, with 8 bases between the two ends. Germline V gene data show CDR1 as LGHNA and CDR2 as YSLEER. The CDR3 DNA reads as TGCGCCAGCAGCGGCGGATCCTATGGCTACACCTTC. Its protein product is CASSGGSYGYTF.

The chain uses TRBV5-1 and TRBJ2-1; no clear D. CDR1 is SGHRS, CDR2 YFSETQ, per germline. Trimming pared 6 bases from V and 6 bases from J, leaving 16 bases between. This CDR3 region has 14 residues. DNA of the CDR3: TGCGCCAGCACCCCGGCGATTTTGCGCAATGAGCAGTTCTTC. Translated, it gives CASTPAILRNEQFF. Combining the CDR3 with reference TRBV5-1 and TRBJ2-1 gives the whole variable domain KAGVTQTPRYLIKTRGQQVTLSCSPISGHRSVSWYQQTPGQGLQFLFEYFSETQRNKGNFPGRFSGRQFSNSRSEMNVSTLELGDSALYLCASTPAILRNEQFFGPGTRLTVL.

This clonotype was recorded many times. The genes are TRBV7-2 and TRBJ2-3; 9 nucleotides match TRBD1. The CDR3 is made up of 16 amino acids. Trimming cost V 4 bases and J 2 bases; bases outside gene matches: 7. From germline, CDR1 is SGHTA and CDR2 FQGNSA. The DNA for the CDR3 is TGTGCCAGCAGCTCCCCTCGGGACAGGGTCACAGATACGCAGTATTTT. This codes for CASSSPRDRVTDTQYF.

This chain links TRBV20-1 with TRBJ1-2, with TRBD1 as a possible D gene (6 bases). Germline values: CDR1 DFQATT, CDR2 SNEGSKA (reference sequence). Trimming removed 3 bases at V and 4 bases at J, with 12 bases between. CDR3 length equals 13 residues. The CDR3 region is CSAREGGVYGYTF. CDR3 DNA: TGCAGTGCTAGGGAGGGGGGGGTCTATGGCTACACCTTC.

The table lists this clonotype with many counts. This chain connects TRBV7-2 to TRBJ2-3, with D possibly TRBD2 on 6 matching bases. Germline loops: CDR1 SGHTA, CDR2 FQGNSA. There are 16 residues in the CDR3. The germline V and J ends were trimmed by 1 base and 3 bases, with 14 bases remaining between them. CDR3 DNA sequence: TGTGCCAGCAGCTTAGAGGCCGGCGGGAAGACAGATACGCAGTATTTT. Translation: CASSLEAGGKTDTQYF.

This chain links TRBV29-1 with TRBJ1-2; no reliable D call. The length of the CDR3 is 14 residues. Trimming stripped 1 base from V and 0 bases from J, with 9 bases between. Germline assignment: CDR1 SQVTM and CDR2 ANQGSEA. This CDR3 reads CSVEVGDANYGYTF. DNA of the CDR3: TGCAGCGTTGAAGTAGGTGACGCTAACTATGGCTACACCTTC.

The V and J genes are TRBV20-1 and TRBJ2-7; no clear D. Germline V CDR1 and CDR2: DFQATT, SNEGSKA (reference sequence). V lost 4 bases and J lost 7, with 17 bases in between. This CDR3 is 13 amino acids long. CDR3: CSAMGASPREQYF. The CDR3 DNA sequence: TGCAGTGCTATGGGCGCTTCTCCTCGTGAGCAGTACTTC.

This clonotype was seen ten or more times. This chain joins TRBV7-8 and TRBJ2-7; 9 bases match TRBD1. Germline values: CDR1 SGHVS, CDR2 FQNEAQ. The CDR3 runs to 14 residues. Germline trimming cut 3 bases from V and 2 bases from J; bases unmatched to any gene: 2. CDR3 sequence reads: CASSFGQGTYEQYF. The CDR3 DNA reads as TGTGCCAGCAGCTTTGGACAGGGGACCTACGAGCAGTACTTC.

The chain recombines TRBV2 with TRBJ2-7; D might be TRBD2 (7 bases). CDR1 and CDR2 from the germline V gene are SNHLY and FYNNEI. The V and J ends lost 6 bases and 5 bases respectively, with 26 bases between them. The CDR3 has 17 residues. The CDR3 loop is CASSFDNHQGTTDEQYF. CDR3 nucleotides: TGTGCCAGCAGCTTTGACAACCACCAGGGGACTACTGACGAGCAGTACTTC.

This clonotype has a handful of counts. The chain couples TRBV14 to TRBJ2-1; unclear D gene. CDR3 length equals 15 residues. The germline V gene encodes CDR1 SGHDN and CDR2 FVKESK. V shed 0 bases and J shed 4 bases, with 10 bases lying between them. The CDR3 DNA sequence: TGTGCCAGCAGCCAAGAACCTAGAATTTACAATGAGCAGTTCTTC. It yields the protein CASSQEPRIYNEQFF.

This clonotype has at least ten counts. The CDR3 here is CASSGQIANYGYTF. DNA of the CDR3: TGTGCCAGCAGCGGGCAGATAGCTAACTATGGCTACACCTTC. The genes are TRBV7-9 and TRBJ1-2; D gene unclear. V gave up 5 bases and J gave up 0 bases, with 10 bases separating them. This CDR3 comprises 14 residues. Germline assignment: CDR1 SEHNR and CDR2 FQNEAQ (reference sequence).

V is TRBV5-6 and J is TRBJ2-1, with 8 bases identical to TRBD2. CDR1 and CDR2 (germline): SGHDT, YYEEEE. V lost 4 bases to trimming and J lost 0 bases; unmatched junction nucleotides: 9. The CDR3 totals 17 residues. Here the CDR3 DNA reads TGTGCCAGCAGCACCCTCACTAGCGGCGTCTCCTACAATGAGCAGTTCTTC. Amino acids: CASSTLTSGVSYNEQFF.

This clonotype has at least ten counts. This chain links TRBV7-9 with TRBJ1-5; 7 bases line up with TRBD1. From germline, CDR1 is SEHNR and CDR2 FQNEAQ (reference sequence). The CDR3 spans 14 residues. V lost 3 bases to trimming and J lost 7 bases; unmatched junction nucleotides: 6. Written as DNA, the CDR3 is TGTGCCAGCAGCTTTGGGACAGACGGCCAGCCCCAGCATTTT. Encoded protein: CASSFGTDGQPQHF.

Points on this clonotype: One junction end disagrees with the germline gene, perhaps due to a read error. The genes are TRBV7-2 and TRBJ1-5; perhaps TRBD1 as D (5 bases). Germline V CDR1 and CDR2: SGHTA, FQGNSA. This CDR3 comprises 15 residues. The CDR3 is CVSSSGPYSNQPQHF. In DNA, the CDR3 is TGTGTCAGCAGCTCGGGACCCTATAGCAATCAGCCCCAGCATTTT.

There are a few counts of this clonotype. The chain combines TRBV10-3 with TRBJ2-1, with D unresolved. Germline V gives CDR1 ENHRY, CDR2 SYGVKD. The CDR3 contains 11 residues. Trimming removed 3 bases from V and 7 bases from J, with 4 bases in between. The CDR3 is CAISEENEQFF. The CDR3 DNA follows: TGTGCCATCAGTGAAGAAAATGAGCAGTTCTTC.